The rows below give T cell receptor beta chains drawn from one sample of a study of T cell responses to AZD1222 COVID-19 vaccine. Method: immunoSEQ multiplex PCR; TCRdb's copy keeps in-frame clones and lacks some. The repertoire holds more than 95,000 clones, with over 75% as singletons. This sample comprised peripheral blood, obtained on day 0 of AZD1222 vaccination. Receptors were obtained from an adult in good health. CDR3s include the opening cysteine and the closing phenylalanine or tryptophan. The D gene is left open where the match is weak. Not all rows give a size; the values are once, few, many and, for expanded clones, a class.

TRBJ1-1	TRBD1	once	TRBV7-9	CASSLATGSNTEAFF	TGTGCCAGCAGCTTAGCGACAGGGTCGAACACTGAAGCTTTCTTT
TRBJ1-2	TRBD1	-	TRBV7-6	CASSPAGQGWIYGYTF	TGTGCCAGCAGCCCGGCGGGACAGGGATGGATCTATGGCTACACCTTC
TRBJ1-1	TRBD1	-	TRBV18	CASSADRENTEAFF	TGTGCCAGCTCAGCTGACAGGGAGAACACTGAAGCTTTCTTT
TRBJ2-3	TRBD2	-	TRBV19	CASSATSGGADTQYF	TGTGCCAGTAGTGCCACTAGCGGGGGCGCAGATACGCAGTATTTT
TRBJ2-1	TRBD2	-	TRBV9	CASSGLAGRNNEQFF	TGTGCCAGCAGCGGACTAGCGGGAAGGAACAATGAGCAGTTCTTC
TRBJ1-1	-	-	TRBV19	CASSIDWGLGNTEAFF	TGTGCCAGTAGTATAGATTGGGGGCTCGGGAACACTGAAGCTTTCTTT
TRBJ1-4	TRBD1	-	TRBV5-1	CASSGTQGQPVATNEKLFF	TGCGCCAGCAGCGGAACTCAGGGACAGCCAGTTGCAACTAATGAAAAACTGTTTTTT
TRBJ2-3	-	-	TRBV6-2/TRBV6-3	CASSLATDTQYF	TGTGCCAGCAGTTTGGCCACAGATACGCAGTATTTT
TRBJ2-7	-	-	TRBV10-3	CAISAQQGKYEQYF	TGTGCCATCAGTGCACAACAGGGTAAATACGAGCAGTACTTC
TRBJ1-6	TRBD1	once	TRBV15	CATRGDRAINSPLHF	TGTGCCACCAGGGGGGACAGGGCAATTAATTCACCCCTCCACTTT
TRBJ1-4	TRBD1	-	TRBV2	CASQQTGGREKLFF	TGTGCCAGCCAACAAACAGGGGGCCGGGAAAAACTGTTTTTT
TRBJ1-5	TRBD1	-	TRBV6-5	CASRGTGGPQPQHF	TGTGCCAGCAGGGGGACAGGGGGCCCTCAGCCCCAGCATTTT
TRBJ1-3	TRBD1	-	TRBV10-3	CATAGTGDGNTIYF	TGTGCCACGGCTGGGACAGGGGATGGAAACACCATATATTTT
TRBJ1-5	-	-	TRBV6-6	CASSYPTGGTYQPQHF	TGTGCCAGCAGTTACCCGACAGGTGGAACTTATCAGCCCCAGCATTTT
TRBJ1-2	-	-	TRBV10-3	CAIRGGGVENGYTF	TGTGCCATCAGGGGAGGAGGGGTGGAAAATGGCTACACCTTC
TRBJ1-2	-	-	TRBV29-1	CSVVGGSNYGYTF	TGCAGCGTTGTCGGAGGGTCTAACTATGGCTACACCTTC
TRBJ1-5	-	-	TRBV4-3	CASSQVVEGGQPQHF	TGCGCCAGCAGCCAAGTTGTGGAGGGTGGTCAGCCCCAGCATTTT
TRBJ2-1	TRBD1	-	TRBV7-2	CASSFDRGNEQFF	TGTGCCAGCAGTTTTGACAGGGGGAATGAGCAGTTCTTC
TRBJ1-4	-	once	TRBV15	CATSRDAGATNEKLFF	TGTGCCACCAGCAGAGATGCGGGGGCAACTAATGAAAAACTGTTTTTT
TRBJ2-7	-	-	TRBV7-9	CASSPTNTYEQYF	TGTGCCAGCAGCCCTACCAACACGTACGAGCAGTACTTC
TRBJ1-2	-	-	TRBV3-1/TRBV3-2	CASSQEGTPGGTF	TGTGCCAGCAGCCAAGAGGGGACACCTGGGGGCACCTTC
TRBJ2-2	TRBD2	-	TRBV20-1	CSASKRGVVTGELFF	TGCAGTGCTAGTAAACGGGGGGTGGTTACCGGGGAGCTGTTTTTT
TRBJ1-6	-	once	TRBV6-5	CASSYSHRSNSPLHF	TGTGCCAGCAGTTACTCTCACAGGTCTAATTCACCCCTCCACTTT
TRBJ2-7	-	-	TRBV28	CASRTLTTGHSSYEQYF	TGTGCCAGCAGGACCTTGACGACAGGCCATAGCTCCTACGAGCAGTACTTC
TRBJ2-7	-	-	TRBV21-1	CASTEGVQSPSYEQYF	TGTGCCAGCACCGAGGGGGTGCAGTCGCCTTCCTACGAGCAGTACTTC
TRBJ1-5	-	-	TRBV27	CASSFRGYSNQPQHF	TGTGCCAGCAGTTTCAGAGGGTATAGCAATCAGCCCCAGCATTTT
TRBJ1-6	TRBD1	-	TRBV7-2	CASSPRQGRNSPLHF	TGTGCCAGCAGCCCAAGACAGGGTAGGAATTCACCCCTCCACTTT
TRBJ2-1	TRBD2	-	TRBV24-1	CATSDLGLAGGTYNEQFF	TGTGCCACCAGTGATTTGGGGCTAGCGGGGGGGACGTACAATGAGCAGTTCTTC
TRBJ2-7	-	-	TRBV28	CASSPSDTGYEQYF	TGTGCCAGCAGTCCGTCTGACACTGGCTACGAGCAGTACTTC
TRBJ2-2	-	-	TRBV27	CASSFRGELFF	TGTGCCAGCAGTTTTCGCGGGGAGCTGTTTTTT
TRBJ2-2	-	-	TRBV5-1	CASSYNRNTGELFF	TGCGCCAGCAGCTACAACAGGAACACCGGGGAGCTGTTTTTT
TRBJ1-4	-	-	TRBV2	CASSVQATNEKLFF	TGTGCCAGCAGTGTACAAGCAACTAATGAAAAACTGTTTTTT
TRBJ2-5	-	-	TRBV9	CASSVVGTLETQYF	TGTGCCAGCAGCGTAGTAGGGACTTTAGAGACCCAGTACTTC
TRBJ1-4	-	-	TRBV4-1	CASSQKDGEQEKLFF	TGCGCCAGCAGCCAAAAAGACGGGGAGCAGGAAAAACTGTTTTTT
TRBJ1-1	-	-	TRBV10-1	CASSKGMNTEAFF	TGCGCCAGCAGCAAGGGGATGAACACTGAAGCTTTCTTT
TRBJ2-7	TRBD2	-	TRBV5-8	CASSSALAGAYEQYF	TGTGCCAGCAGCTCCGCCCTAGCGGGAGCCTACGAGCAGTACTTC
TRBJ1-5	-	-	TRBV23-1	CASSPSRAPYSNQPQHF	TGCGCCAGCAGCCCGAGTAGGGCACCATATAGCAATCAGCCCCAGCATTTT
TRBJ1-2	-	-	TRBV9	CASSEPGTNYGYTF	TGTGCCAGCAGCGAGCCGGGGACAAATTATGGCTACACCTTC
TRBJ1-6	-	-	TRBV27	CASSLFAAGADNSPLHF	TGTGCCAGCAGTTTATTTGCTGCGGGGGCGGATAATTCACCCCTCCACTTT
TRBJ1-6	-	few	TRBV7-2	CVSSGYNSPLHF	TGTGTTTCCTCGGGCTATAATTCACCCCTCCACTTT
TRBJ1-4	-	-	TRBV18	CASSAEEPGGEKLFF	TGTGCCAGCTCAGCAGAAGAACCGGGCGGTGAAAAACTGTTTTTT
TRBJ2-7	TRBD2	-	TRBV5-1	CASSIGLAGGPSYEQYF	TGCGCCAGCAGCATCGGACTAGCGGGAGGACCCTCCTACGAGCAGTACTTC
TRBJ2-3	TRBD2	-	TRBV19	CASSGGASSTDTQYF	TGTGCCAGTAGCGGGGGGGCCAGCAGCACAGATACGCAGTATTTT
TRBJ2-5	-	-	TRBV2	CASSYQETQYF	TGTGCCAGCAGCTACCAAGAGACCCAGTACTTC
TRBJ1-6	-	-	TRBV18	CASSPPGQNNSPLHF	TGTGCCAGCTCACCACCGGGACAAAATAATTCACCCCTCCACTTT